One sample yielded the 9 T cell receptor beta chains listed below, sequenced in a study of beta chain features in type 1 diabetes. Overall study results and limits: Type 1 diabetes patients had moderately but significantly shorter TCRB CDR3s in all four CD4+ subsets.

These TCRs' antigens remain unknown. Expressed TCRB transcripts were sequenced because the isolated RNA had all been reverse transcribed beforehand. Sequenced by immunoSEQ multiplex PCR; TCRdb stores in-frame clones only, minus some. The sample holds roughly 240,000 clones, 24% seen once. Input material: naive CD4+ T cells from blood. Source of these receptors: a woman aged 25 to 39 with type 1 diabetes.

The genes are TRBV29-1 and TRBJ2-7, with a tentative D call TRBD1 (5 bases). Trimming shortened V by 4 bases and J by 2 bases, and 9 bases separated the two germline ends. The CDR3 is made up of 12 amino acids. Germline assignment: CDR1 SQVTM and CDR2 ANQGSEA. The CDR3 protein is CSVGRATYEQYF. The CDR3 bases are TGCAGCGTTGGCAGGGCGACCTACGAGCAGTACTTC.

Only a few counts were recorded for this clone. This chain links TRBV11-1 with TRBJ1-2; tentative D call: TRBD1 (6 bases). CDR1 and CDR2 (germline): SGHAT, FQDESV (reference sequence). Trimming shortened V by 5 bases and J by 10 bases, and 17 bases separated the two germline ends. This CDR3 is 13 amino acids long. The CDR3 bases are TGTGCCAGCAGCCCTATCTTCACAGGGATCTACACCTTC. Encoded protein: CASSPIFTGIYTF.

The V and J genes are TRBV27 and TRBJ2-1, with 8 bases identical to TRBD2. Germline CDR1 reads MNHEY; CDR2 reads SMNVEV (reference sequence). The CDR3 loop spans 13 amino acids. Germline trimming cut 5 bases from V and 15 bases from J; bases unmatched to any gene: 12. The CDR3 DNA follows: TGTGCCAGCAGTCGCACCCCAGCGGGAGTGGGGTTCTTC. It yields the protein CASSRTPAGVGFF.

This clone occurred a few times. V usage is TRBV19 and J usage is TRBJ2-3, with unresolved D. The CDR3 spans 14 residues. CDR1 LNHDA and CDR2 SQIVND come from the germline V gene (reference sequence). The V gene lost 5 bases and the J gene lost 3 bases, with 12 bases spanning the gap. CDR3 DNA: TGTGCCAGTAGTCGCCCTTCACTGACAGATACGCAGTATTTT. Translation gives CASSRPSLTDTQYF.

This CDR3 reads CACMTSRAYF. The CDR3 nucleotides read TGTGCCTGTATGACATCGCGCGCGTATTTT. This sequence joins TRBV30 and TRBJ2-3; D is unclear. Germline CDR1 is GTSNPN and CDR2 is SVGIG (reference sequence). The V and J ends lost 6 bases and 14 bases respectively, with 15 bases between them. This CDR3 has 10 amino acids.

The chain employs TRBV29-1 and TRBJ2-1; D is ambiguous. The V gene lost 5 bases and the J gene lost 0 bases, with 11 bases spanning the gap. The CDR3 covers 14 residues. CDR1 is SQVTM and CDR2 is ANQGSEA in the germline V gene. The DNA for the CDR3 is TGCAGCGTTCATGGGCGAGACTCCTACAATGAGCAGTTCTTC. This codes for CSVHGRDSYNEQFF.

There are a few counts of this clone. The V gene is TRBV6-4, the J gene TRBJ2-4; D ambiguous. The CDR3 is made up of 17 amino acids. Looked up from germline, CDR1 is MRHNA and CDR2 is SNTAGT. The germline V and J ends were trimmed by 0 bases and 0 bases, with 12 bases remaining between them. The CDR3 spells CASSDSERALAKNIQYF. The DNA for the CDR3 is TGTGCCAGCAGTGACTCCGAGCGAGCGCTAGCCAAAAACATTCAGTACTTC.

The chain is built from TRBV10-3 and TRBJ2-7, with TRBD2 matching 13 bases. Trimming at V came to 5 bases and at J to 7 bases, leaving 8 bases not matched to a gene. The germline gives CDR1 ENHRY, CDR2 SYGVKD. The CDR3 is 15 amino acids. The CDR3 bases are TGTGCCATCAGTACCCGGACTAGCGGGAGTGCTGAGCAGTACTTC. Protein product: CAISTRTSGSAEQYF.

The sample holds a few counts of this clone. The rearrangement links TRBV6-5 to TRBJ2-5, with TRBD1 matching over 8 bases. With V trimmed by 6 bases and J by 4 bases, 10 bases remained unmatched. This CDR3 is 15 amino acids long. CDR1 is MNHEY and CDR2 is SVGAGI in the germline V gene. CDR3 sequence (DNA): TGTGCCAGCAGCCTCGATTTCGGACAGGGAGAGACCCAGTACTTC. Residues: CASSLDFGQGETQYF.